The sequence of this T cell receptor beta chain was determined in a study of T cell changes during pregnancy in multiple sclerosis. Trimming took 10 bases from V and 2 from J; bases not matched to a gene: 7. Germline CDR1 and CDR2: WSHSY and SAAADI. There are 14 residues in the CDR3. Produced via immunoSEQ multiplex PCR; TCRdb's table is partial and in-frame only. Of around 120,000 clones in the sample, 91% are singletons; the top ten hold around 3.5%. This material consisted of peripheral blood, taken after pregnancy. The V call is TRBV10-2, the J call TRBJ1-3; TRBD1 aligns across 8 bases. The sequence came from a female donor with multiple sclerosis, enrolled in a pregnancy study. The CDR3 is CATLRQGTGNTIYF. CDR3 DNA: TGCGCCACCTTACGACAGGGGACTGGAAACACCATATATTTT.